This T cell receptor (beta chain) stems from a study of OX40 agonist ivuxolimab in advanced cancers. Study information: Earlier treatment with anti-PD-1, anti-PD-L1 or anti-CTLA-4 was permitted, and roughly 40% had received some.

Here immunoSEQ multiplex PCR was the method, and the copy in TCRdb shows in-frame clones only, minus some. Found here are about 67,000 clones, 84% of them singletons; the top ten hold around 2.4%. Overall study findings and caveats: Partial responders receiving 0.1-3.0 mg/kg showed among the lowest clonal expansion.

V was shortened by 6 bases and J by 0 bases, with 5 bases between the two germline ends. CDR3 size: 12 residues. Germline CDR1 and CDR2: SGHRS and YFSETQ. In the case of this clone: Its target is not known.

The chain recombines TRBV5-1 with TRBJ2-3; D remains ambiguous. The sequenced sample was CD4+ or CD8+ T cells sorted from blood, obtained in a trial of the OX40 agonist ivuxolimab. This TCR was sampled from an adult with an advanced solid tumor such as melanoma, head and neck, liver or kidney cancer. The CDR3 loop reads CASKVSTDTQYF. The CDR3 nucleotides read TGCGCCAGCAAGGTGAGCACAGATACGCAGTATTTT.